This T cell receptor (beta chain) appears in the sequencing data of a study of shared clonotypes between healthy human individuals. Study results and caveats: Several donors shared approximately 5% of their naive CD4 clonotypes.

A deep-level run was used for the assay. The authors' processing: Junction-only immunoSEQ data arrived without quality scores, meaning filtering differed. This table comes from immunoSEQ multiplex PCR, and its TCRdb copy is limited to in-frame clones, with some not included. V and J calls and clone size follow that table, whereas D and trimming were derived from the DNA. Of some 630,000 clones listed, 95% to 97% were seen once; the top ten hold about 0.11%. Naive CD8 populations comprised CD45RO-negative cells positively selected for CCR7, excluding terminally differentiated effector memory CD45RA+ cells. Concerning this clone itself: Its target is not known.

The specimen was naive CD8+ T cells sorted from blood. The clonotype comes from a woman aged 25 to 39 in good health.

CDR3 bases: TGTGCCAGCAGTTTACAGGGGAAAGATACGCAGTATTTT. This gives the protein CASSLQGKDTQYF. The chain has TRBV28 and TRBJ2-3; D possibly corresponds to TRBD1 (6 bases). Looked up from germline, CDR1 is MDHEN and CDR2 is SYDVKM. V was clipped by 2 bases and J by 5 bases, with 8 bases between them. This CDR3 comprises 13 residues.